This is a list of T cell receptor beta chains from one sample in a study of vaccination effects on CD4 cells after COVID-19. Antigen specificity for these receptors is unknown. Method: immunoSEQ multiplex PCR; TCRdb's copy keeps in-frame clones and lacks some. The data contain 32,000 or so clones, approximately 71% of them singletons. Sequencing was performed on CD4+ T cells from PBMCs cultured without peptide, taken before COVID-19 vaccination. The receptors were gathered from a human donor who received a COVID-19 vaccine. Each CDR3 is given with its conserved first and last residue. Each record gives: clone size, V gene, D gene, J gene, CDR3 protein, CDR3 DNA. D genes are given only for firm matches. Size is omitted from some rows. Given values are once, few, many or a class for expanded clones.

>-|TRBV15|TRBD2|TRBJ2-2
CATSRDNLVGGAGELFF
TGTGCCACCAGCAGAGATAATTTGGTGGGAGGGGCCGGGGAGCTGTTTTTT
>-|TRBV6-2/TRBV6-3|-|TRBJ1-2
CASSYSEGYYGYTF
TGTGCCAGCAGTTACTCGGAGGGCTACTATGGCTACACCTTC
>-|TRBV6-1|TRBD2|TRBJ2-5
CASSEFPGLAGGRETQYF
TGTGCCAGCAGTGAATTTCCGGGACTAGCGGGAGGGAGAGAGACCCAGTACTTC
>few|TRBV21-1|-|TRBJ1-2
CASSKDGRRYTF
TGTGCCAGCAGCAAAGATGGCAGACGCTACACCTTC
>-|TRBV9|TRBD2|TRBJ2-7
CASSDGLAGGEQYF
TGTGCCAGCAGCGATGGACTAGCGGGGGGCGAGCAGTACTTC
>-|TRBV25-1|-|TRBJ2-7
CASSPGHRDEQYF
TGTGCCAGCAGTCCCGGGCACCGGGACGAGCAGTACTTC
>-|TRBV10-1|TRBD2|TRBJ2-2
CASSDPGLAGNTGELFF
TGCGCCAGCAGTGACCCCGGACTAGCGGGGAACACCGGGGAGCTGTTTTTT
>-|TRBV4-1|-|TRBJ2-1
CASSQQDLVSYNEQFF
TGCGCCAGCAGCCAACAGGACCTGGTCTCCTACAATGAGCAGTTCTTC
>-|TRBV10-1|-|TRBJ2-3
CASSAGDLDTQYF
TGCGCCAGCAGTGCGGGGGACCTAGATACGCAGTATTTT
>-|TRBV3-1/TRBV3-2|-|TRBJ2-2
CASSQGQITGELFF
TGTGCCAGCAGCCAAGGACAGATAACCGGGGAGCTGTTTTTT
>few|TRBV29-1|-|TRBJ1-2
CSVVSSDRYTF
TGCAGCGTTGTCAGCTCCGATCGCTACACCTTC
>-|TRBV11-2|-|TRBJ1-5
CASSYGGGNQPQHF
TGTGCCAGCAGCTACGGAGGGGGCAATCAGCCCCAGCATTTT
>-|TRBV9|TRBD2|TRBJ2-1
CASSVGGLQTNEQFF
TGTGCCAGCAGCGTAGGGGGACTACAGACCAATGAGCAGTTCTTC
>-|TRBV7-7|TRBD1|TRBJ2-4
CASSRNRDRGAGVNIQYF
TGTGCCAGCAGTCGCAACCGGGACAGGGGCGCGGGGGTAAACATTCAGTACTTC
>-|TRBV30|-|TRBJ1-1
CAWSRINTEAFF
TGTGCCTGGAGCAGGATAAACACTGAAGCTTTCTTT
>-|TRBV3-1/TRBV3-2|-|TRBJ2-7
CASSQVRGEQYF
TGTGCCAGCAGCCAAGTCAGGGGCGAGCAGTACTTC
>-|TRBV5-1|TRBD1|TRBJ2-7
CASRPDRGIRDRDLEQYF
TGCGCCAGCAGACCCGACAGGGGAATCCGGGACAGAGACCTCGAGCAGTACTTC
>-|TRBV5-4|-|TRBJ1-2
CASSFQGGFYGYTF
TGTGCCAGCAGCTTTCAGGGAGGTTTCTATGGCTACACCTTC
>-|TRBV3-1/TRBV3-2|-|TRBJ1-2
CASSQDSYGNYGYTF
TGTGCCAGCAGCCAAGACTCCTACGGTAACTATGGCTACACCTTC
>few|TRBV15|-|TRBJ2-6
CATSRDGGSGANVLTF
TGTGCCACCAGCAGAGATGGGGGCTCTGGGGCCAACGTCCTGACTTTC
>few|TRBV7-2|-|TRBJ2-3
CASSLSTDTQYF
TGTGCCAGCAGCCTAAGCACAGATACGCAGTATTTT
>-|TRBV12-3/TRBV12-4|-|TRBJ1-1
CASSHSKAEAFF
TGTGCCAGCAGCCATAGTAAGGCTGAAGCTTTCTTT
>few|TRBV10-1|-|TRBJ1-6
CASSSGVRESPLHF
TGCGCCAGCAGTTCAGGAGTAAGGGAGTCACCCCTCCACTTT
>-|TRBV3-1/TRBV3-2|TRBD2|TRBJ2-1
CASSRGRGIGGNEQFF
TGTGCCAGCAGCCGGGGCCGAGGTATCGGGGGGAATGAGCAGTTCTTC
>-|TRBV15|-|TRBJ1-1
CATSRGNRMNTEAFF
TGTGCCACCAGCAGGGGGAACAGAATGAACACTGAAGCTTTCTTT
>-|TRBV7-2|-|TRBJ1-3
CASSSGHGNTIYF
TGTGCCAGCAGCTCGGGACATGGAAACACCATATATTTT
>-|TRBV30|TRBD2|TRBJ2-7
CAWRSGNWDEQYF
TGTGCCTGGAGAAGCGGGAATTGGGACGAGCAGTACTTC
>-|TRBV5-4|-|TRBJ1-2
CASSLEGGGNYGYTF
TGTGCCAGCAGCTTGGAGGGTGGCGGTAACTATGGCTACACCTTC
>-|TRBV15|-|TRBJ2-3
CATSRDRGVGTTDTQYF
TGTGCCACCAGCAGAGATAGGGGGGTGGGGACAACAGATACGCAGTATTTT
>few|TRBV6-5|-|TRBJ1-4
CASSLDRPATNEKLFF
TGTGCCAGCAGTTTAGACAGACCTGCAACTAATGAAAAACTGTTTTTT
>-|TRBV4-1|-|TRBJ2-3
CASSRRTEGGTDTQYF
TGCGCCAGCAGCCGCCGGACTGAGGGGGGCACAGATACGCAGTATTTT
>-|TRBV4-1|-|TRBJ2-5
CASSQEWGGGTHKETQYF
TGCGCCAGCAGCCAAGAATGGGGAGGGGGGACCCATAAAGAGACCCAGTACTTC
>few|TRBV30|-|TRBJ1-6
CAWSRTISRDSPLHF
TGTGCCTGGAGTCGGACCATAAGCCGGGATTCACCCCTCCACTTT
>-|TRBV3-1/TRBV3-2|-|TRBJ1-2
CASSRMGASWYGYTF
TGTGCCAGCAGCCGAATGGGGGCTTCTTGGTATGGCTACACCTTC
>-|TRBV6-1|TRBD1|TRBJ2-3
CASSEGQGGFDTQYF
TGTGCCAGCAGTGAAGGACAGGGGGGGTTCGATACGCAGTATTTT
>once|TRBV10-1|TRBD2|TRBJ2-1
CASSESGTSNEQFF
TGCGCCAGCAGTGAGTCCGGGACTAGCAATGAGCAGTTCTTC
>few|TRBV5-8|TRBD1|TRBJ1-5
CASSLVSGGNQPQHF
TGTGCCAGCAGCTTGGTTTCAGGGGGTAATCAGCCCCAGCATTTT
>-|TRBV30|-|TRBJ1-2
CAWSVSYGYTF
TGTGCCTGGAGTGTCTCCTATGGCTACACCTTC
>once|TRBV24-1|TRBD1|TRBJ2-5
CATSVLDRYQETQYF
TGTGCCACCAGTGTGCTGGACAGGTACCAAGAGACCCAGTACTTC
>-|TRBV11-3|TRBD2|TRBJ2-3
CASGGGGDTQYF
TGTGCCAGCGGCGGCGGGGGAGATACGCAGTATTTT
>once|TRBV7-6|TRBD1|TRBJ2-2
CASSLVGQGSFGELFF
TGTGCCAGCAGCTTAGTGGGACAGGGGTCCTTCGGGGAGCTGTTTTTT
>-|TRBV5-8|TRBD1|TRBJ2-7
CASSPGQGSYEQYF
TGTGCCAGCAGCCCCGGACAGGGTTCCTACGAGCAGTACTTC
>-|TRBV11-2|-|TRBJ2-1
CASSLVGSSYNEQFF
TGTGCCAGCAGCTTAGTCGGAAGCTCCTACAATGAGCAGTTCTTC
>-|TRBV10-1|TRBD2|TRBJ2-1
CASSLGLAGDGNEQFF
TGCGCCAGCAGCCTGGGACTAGCGGGAGACGGCAATGAGCAGTTCTTC
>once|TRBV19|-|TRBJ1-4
CACTPRGTNEKLFF
TGTGCCTGTACCCCACGAGGGACTAATGAAAAACTGTTTTTT
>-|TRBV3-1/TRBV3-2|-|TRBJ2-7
CASSQVYQGSYEQYF
TGTGCCAGCAGCCAAGTCTACCAGGGGTCCTACGAGCAGTACTTC
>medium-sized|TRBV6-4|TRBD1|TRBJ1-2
CASSPDRAGGYTF
TGTGCCAGCAGTCCGGACAGGGCGGGTGGCTACACCTTC
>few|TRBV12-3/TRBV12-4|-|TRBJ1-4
CASTRGHSRGLFF
TGTGCCAGCACTCGTGGACACTCCAGGGGACTGTTTTTT
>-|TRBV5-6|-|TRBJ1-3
CASSVGPTELTIYF
TGTGCCAGCAGCGTCGGCCCGACGGAACTCACCATATATTTT
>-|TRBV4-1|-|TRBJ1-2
CASSQGGGRGNYGYTF
TGCGCCAGCAGCCAAGGGGGGGGCCGGGGGAACTATGGCTACACCTTC
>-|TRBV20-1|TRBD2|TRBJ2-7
CSASQNSGRDEQYF
TGCAGTGCTAGTCAGAATAGCGGGAGAGACGAGCAGTACTTC
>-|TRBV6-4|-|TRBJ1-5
CASSEWGSGQPQHF
TGTGCCAGCAGTGAGTGGGGCTCGGGTCAGCCCCAGCATTTT
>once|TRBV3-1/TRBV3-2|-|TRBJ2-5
CASSYSFGTRETQYF
TGTGCCAGCAGCTATTCGTTCGGTACGAGGGAGACCCAGTACTTC
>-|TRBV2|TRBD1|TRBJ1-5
CASSYRTGIGNQPQHF
TGTGCCAGCAGCTATAGGACAGGGATAGGCAATCAGCCCCAGCATTTT
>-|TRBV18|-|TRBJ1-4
CASSPGIGEKLFF
TGTGCCAGCTCACCGGGGATCGGTGAAAAACTGTTTTTT
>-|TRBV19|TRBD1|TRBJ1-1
CASSMIQGSTEAFF
TGTGCCAGTAGTATGATACAGGGGTCCACTGAAGCTTTCTTT
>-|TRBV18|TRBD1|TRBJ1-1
CASSPRQGEAFF
TGTGCCAGCTCACCTAGACAGGGTGAAGCTTTCTTT
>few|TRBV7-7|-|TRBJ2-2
CASSHGTGGELFF
TGTGCCAGCAGCCACGGGACTGGCGGGGAGCTGTTTTTT